This entry is about one T cell receptor beta chain. The sample holds a few counts of this clone. No antigen is known for it. No qualities accompany the bases; no much larger clone lies one base away. This specimen's time point label, interpreted: 24 weeks on oral tofacitinib. In light of the paper, this sample's treatment or condition label describes: oral pan-JAK inhibitor, 5-10 mg twice daily. Lesional scalp punch biopsies and peripheral blood were obtained from alopecia areata patients. PBMCs were isolated by density centrifugation and stained for CD3, CD4 and CD8, and CD4+ and CD8+ T cells were sorted on a FACSAria. CDR1 and CDR2 are read off the germline V gene as MGHRA and YSYEKL. The CDR3, from cysteine to phenylalanine, totals 16 residues. The DNA shown is the 48-base CDR3, in frame from base 1. V and J are truncated by 3 bases and 4 bases respectively, leaving an intervening sequence of 16 bases.

The data stem from a study of CD8+ T cells in alopecia areata (dated by TCRdb to 2017 to 2018). Broadly, across the study: Treated patients were enrolled in an open-label pilot trial of oral tofacitinib at 5 to 10 mg twice daily for moderate-to-severe alopecia areata. On the human side, TCRbeta sequencing was run on scalp tissue and on sorted CD4+ and CD8+ peripheral blood T cells from healthy controls and from alopecia areata patients with either patchy or totalis/universalis disease. In both human patients and the C3H/HeJ mouse model, the study applied high-throughput TCRbeta sequencing to look at T cell clonal expansion in alopecia areata. For the treated patients, the SALT score, which quantifies what percentage of scalp surface area is affected, served as the measure of disease severity. Scalp clonality was compared across normal scalp (n=4), patchy alopecia areata scalp (n=8), and alopecia totalis/universalis scalp (n=8). Tofacitinib was administered for 6 to 18 months, and 6 months of follow-up off drug were then conducted to assess delayed response and recurrence. RNA came from the PAXgene miRNA kit for fixed scalp, the miRNeasy kit for PBMCs, and the RNeasy kit for mouse skin. TCRbeta CDR3 regions were amplified by immunoSEQ multiplex PCR using 35 Vbeta forward and 13 Jbeta reverse primers. Patients on tofacitinib were biopsied at baseline and after 4 and 24 weeks of treatment, and several of the patients also had a later scalp biopsy. Points the paper makes about the study in general: Unlike mouse skin, which is dominated by gammadelta T cells, normal human skin has resident alphabeta T cells that are also sequenced, and this complicates analysis of the scalp TCR repertoire. Compared with normal scalp, lesional scalp, particularly in alopecia totalis/universalis, had higher clonality and more expanded CD8+ clones, which suggests antigenic drive. Scalp clonality and the number of expanded CD8+ clones among the top 100 scalp clones were significantly decreased by tofacitinib. TCR sequences shared between patients were less clear than in mice, possibly partly because of HLA diversity in the patient population. Because the treated cohort was small and had just a single nonresponder, larger studies are needed to establish links between baseline CD8+ expansion and response. Many expanded lesional clones persisted in scalp and blood during tofacitinib treatment, which may partly explain relapse after stopping treatment.

The library was produced with the immunoSEQ multiplex PCR assay. RNA was extracted from all samples and reverse transcribed into cDNA as template for TCR sequencing. SuperScript III was used for first-strand cDNA synthesis, primed with a 2:1 mix of oligo-dT and random hexamers. Amplification bias was assessed with a synthetic immune receptor repertoire, and residual bias was removed computationally. From the authors' description of their analysis: Raw reads were preprocessed to remove errors, and CDR3 was defined by IMGT conventions from the conserved cysteine to phenylalanine. Clonality was computed by normalizing Shannon entropy by log2 of the number of productive unique TCRs and subtracting the result from 1. Whether scalp clones were CD4 or CD8 was inferred by matching scalp TCRbeta sequences against CD4 and CD8 repertoires sorted from blood. TCRdb mirrors the immuneACCESS table, restricted to in-frame sequences. Some clones are absent from its copies; in checked studies, under half trace to an unresolved V gene, and the reason for the others is unknown. V and J calls plus clone size are reproduced from that table; the DNA served to infer D and trimming. The sample data list about 280,000 clones, and 58% of these were observed just once. In total, the top ten clones hold approximately 1.7% of the sample.

The receptor chain draws on TRBV4-1 and TRBJ1-3, with the D gene too uncertain to name. This material consisted of CD4+ T cells sorted from blood, taken at week 24, from a patient treated with tofacitinib. This clonotype was sampled from a human donor with alopecia areata. This receptor carries the CDR3 CASSHQAVGSGNTIYF. The nucleotides are TGCGCCAGCAGCCATCAAGCGGTCGGTTCCGGAAACACCATATATTTT.